The 20 T cell receptor beta chains given below trace back to one sample, sequenced in a study of OX40 agonist ivuxolimab in advanced cancers. Libraries came from the immunoSEQ multiplex PCR assay. TCRdb re-hosts the immuneACCESS table, in-frame sequences only. Its copies lack some clones; in the studies checked, an unresolved V gene accounts for under half of them, and the cause for the rest is not known. Present in this sample are tens of thousands of clones, roughly nine tenths of which were seen just once. The top ten hold 4% to 4.5% of the sample. The sample here was CD4+ or CD8+ T cells sorted from blood, taken in a trial of the OX40 agonist ivuxolimab. The receptor set was obtained from an adult with an advanced solid tumor such as melanoma, head and neck, liver or kidney cancer.

This clone was found once. This chain links TRBV28 with TRBJ1-4, with D unresolved. There are 13 residues in the CDR3. Germline values: CDR1 MDHEN, CDR2 SYDVKM. Trimming took off 7 bases at V and 2 bases at J, with 8 bases between the two ends. The CDR3 DNA is TGTGCCAGCATCCCCGGGACTAATGAAAAACTGTTTTTT. Protein product: CASIPGTNEKLFF.

J is TRBJ2-1 and V is TRBV9, with D perhaps matching TRBD2 (6 bases). CDR3 length: 14 amino acids. Per germline, CDR1 SGDLS and CDR2 YYNGEE. V was pared by 5 bases and J by 4 bases, with 13 bases between. The CDR3, as DNA: TGTGCCAGCAGTGGTAGCGGCTATTACAATGAGCAGTTCTTC. This sequence encodes CASSGSGYYNEQFF.

The V gene is TRBV6-5, the J gene TRBJ1-5; D ambiguous. The CDR3 length is 15 residues. Per germline, CDR1 MNHEY and CDR2 SVGAGI. V gave up 0 bases and J gave up 5 bases, with 11 bases separating them. The DNA of the CDR3 is TGTGCCAGCAGTTACTCGATGGCAGGAGATCAGCCCCAGCATTTT. This codes for CASSYSMAGDQPQHF.

The CDR3 DNA is TGCGCCAGCAGAGGTCTGGGCGGGAGGGTCTACAATGAGCAGTTCTTC. Translation: CASRGLGGRVYNEQFF. The chain employs TRBV4-1 and TRBJ2-1; 9 bases agree with TRBD2. The germline V gene encodes CDR1 MGHRA and CDR2 YSYEKL. The trim removed 6 bases at V and 3 bases at J, leaving 9 bases unmatched. The CDR3 sequence is 16 residues long.

V and J are TRBV11-3 and TRBJ1-2; D not resolved. The CDR3 loop spans 11 amino acids. Between the trimmed V and J ends, which lost 1 base and 7 bases, there was a span of 4 bases. Germline V gene lookup returns CDR1 SGHNT and CDR2 YENEEA. CDR3 coding DNA: TGTGCCAGCAGCTTAGTACGTGGCTACACCTTC. Residues: CASSLVRGYTF.

The rearrangement uses TRBV4-1 and TRBJ2-1, with D possibly being TRBD1 (6 bases). The germline V gene has CDR1 MGHRA and CDR2 YSYEKL. The V end was cut by 4 bases, the J end by 7 bases, with 26 bases between. CDR3 length: 18 amino acids. The CDR3 loop reads CASSPTLIQGGILNEQFF. CDR3 in DNA: TGCGCCAGCAGCCCAACCCTAATACAGGGCGGAATCCTGAATGAGCAGTTCTTC.

This rearrangement joins TRBV7-8 to TRBJ1-6; the D is unclear. Per the germline V gene, CDR1 is SGHVS and CDR2 is FQNEAQ. The CDR3 covers 15 residues. Trimming pared 5 bases from V and 7 bases from J, leaving 15 bases between. The CDR3 protein is CASSLSDGRNSPLHF. CDR3 DNA: TGTGCCAGCAGCCTCTCGGACGGGAGGAATTCACCCCTCCACTTT.

V usage is TRBV6-1 and J usage is TRBJ1-2; D uncertain. V lost 6 bases and J 7 bases, leaving 21 bases between the germline ends. The CDR3 sequence is 15 residues long. In germline, CDR1 is MNHNS, CDR2 SASEGT. CDR3: CASSLLPDPWSGYTF. CDR3 DNA: TGTGCCAGCAGCCTACTACCCGACCCCTGGTCTGGCTACACCTTC.

In regard to this clone: Germline and junction disagree at one end, which may indicate a read error. Other DNA sequences in this specimen translate into the identical CDR3. CDR3 amino acids: CASSLQGANTEAFF. The CDR3 region has the DNA TGCGCCAGCAGCCTACAGGGGGCGAACACCGAAGCTTTCTTT. The J gene is TRBJ1-1, the V gene TRBV5-1; 9 bases agree with TRBD1. Germline-derived CDR1 and CDR2 are SGHRS and YFSETQ. This CDR3 is built from 14 residues.

The V and J genes are TRBV5-1 and TRBJ1-1; 8 bases line up with TRBD1. V lost 3 bases, J lost 1 base, and 5 bases stayed unmatched. The CDR3 has 15 residues. The germline V gene has CDR1 SGHRS and CDR2 YFSETQ. The CDR3 protein is CASSYTTGENTEAFF. The CDR3 region has the DNA TGCGCCAGCAGCTATACGACAGGGGAGAACACTGAAGCTTTCTTT.

J is TRBJ2-7 and V is TRBV4-3; the D gene is possibly TRBD1 (7 bases). Trimming removed 2 bases from V and 2 bases from J, with 13 bases in between. CDR3 length equals 15 residues. Germline lookup yields CDR1 LGHNA and CDR2 YSLEER. The DNA for the CDR3 is TGCGCCAGCAGCCAATCCACAGGGGAGGCCTACGAGCAGTACTTC. It specifies CASSQSTGEAYEQYF.

This clone showed up just once. This chain links TRBV28 with TRBJ1-1; D call uncertain. The V end was cut by 4 bases, the J end by 5 bases, with 8 bases between. The V gene's germline CDR1 is MDHEN and CDR2 SYDVKM. This CDR3 has 12 amino acids. CDR3 nucleotide sequence: TGTGCCAGCAGTTCAGCGGGGACTGAAGCTTTCTTT. Its protein is CASSSAGTEAFF.

The chain recombines TRBV7-2 with TRBJ1-2, with D tentatively TRBD1 (6 bases). Germline V gives CDR1 SGHTA, CDR2 FQGNSA. This CDR3 contains 14 residues. The V end lost 3 bases, the J end lost 4 bases, and 12 bases lay between the germline ends. CDR3 bases: TGTGCCAGCAGCTTCGACAGACAGGCCTATGGCTACACCTTC. Encoded protein: CASSFDRQAYGYTF. The full variable domain, with the rest looked up from reference TRBV7-2 and TRBJ1-2, is GAGVSQSPSNKVTEKGKDVELRCDPISGHTALYWYRQSLGQGLEFLIYFQGNSAPDKSGLPSDRFSAERTGGSVSTLTIQRTQQEDSAVYLCASSFDRQAYGYTFGSGTRLTVV.

This chain joins TRBV5-1 and TRBJ1-1; D might be TRBD1 (6 bases). With 4 bases removed from V and 1 base from J, the gap between germline ends came to 11 bases. This CDR3 is built from 14 residues. Germline CDR1 and CDR2: SGHRS and YFSETQ. CDR3 sequence (DNA): TGCGCCAGCAGCGCACCAGGGGCGAACACTGAAGCTTTCTTT. It specifies CASSAPGANTEAFF.

The chain recombines TRBV2 with TRBJ1-5; D may be TRBD1 (5 bases). CDR1 and CDR2 (germline): SNHLY, FYNNEI. The CDR3 has 17 amino acids. V was trimmed by 3 bases and J by 3 bases, leaving 18 bases between them. CDR3 sequence reads: CASSEIGQGSDNQPQHF. The CDR3 bases are TGTGCCAGCAGTGAGATCGGGCAGGGAAGTGACAATCAGCCCCAGCATTTT.

This clone was seen only a few times. This chain uses TRBV30 with TRBJ1-1, with D possibly matching TRBD1 (5 bases). V was trimmed by 4 bases and J by 2 bases, leaving 11 bases between them. Germline V gives CDR1 GTSNPN, CDR2 SVGIG (reference sequence). The CDR3 is 13 residues long. CDR3 in amino acids: CAWMGQLNTEAFF. The CDR3 DNA sequence: TGTGCCTGGATGGGGCAATTAAACACTGAAGCTTTCTTT.

DNA of the CDR3: TGTGCCAGCAGCTTAATTAGCTCTGGGGCCAACGTCCTGACTTTC. Protein: CASSLISSGANVLTF. This sequence joins TRBV7-2 and TRBJ2-6; D remains unclear. Trimming cost V 2 bases and J 0 bases, with 5 bases left between them. CDR3 length equals 15 residues. Germline V lookup: CDR1 SGHTA, CDR2 FQGNSA. Complete variable domain (other parts from reference TRBV7-2 and TRBJ2-6): GAGVSQSPSNKVTEKGKDVELRCDPISGHTALYWYRQSLGQGLEFLIYFQGNSAPDKSGLPSDRFSAERTGGSVSTLTIQRTQQEDSAVYLCASSLISSGANVLTFGAGSRLTVL.

The V call is TRBV5-5, the J call TRBJ1-5; TRBD1 is a possible D gene (6 bases). The CDR3 length is 14 residues. Germline V gene data show CDR1 as SGHKS and CDR2 as YYEKEE (reference sequence). V lost 8 bases to trimming and J lost 5 bases, with 17 bases between them. For the CDR3, the DNA is TGTGCCAGTTCCTCAGGGGCGGGGGATCAGCCCCAGCATTTT. The encoded protein is CASSSGAGDQPQHF. Supplemented by reference TRBV5-5 and TRBJ1-5, the full variable domain reads DAGVTQSPTHLIKTRGQQVTLRCSPISGHKSVSWYQQVLGQGPQFIFQYYEKEERGRGNFPDRFSARQFPNYSSELNVNALLLGDSALYLCASSSGAGDQPQHFGDGTRLSIL.

This chain connects TRBV19 to TRBJ1-6, with D perhaps TRBD1 (6 bases). The CDR3 totals 14 residues. V was pared by 8 bases and J by 2 bases, with 10 bases between. CDR1 LNHDA and CDR2 SQIVND come from the germline V gene (reference sequence). The CDR3 sequence: CASVQGTYNSPLHF. The CDR3 DNA reads TGTGCCAGTGTTCAGGGGACCTATAATTCACCCCTCCACTTT.

The chain employs TRBV5-6 and TRBJ1-1, with D possibly matching TRBD1 (6 bases). CDR1 is SGHDT, CDR2 YYEEEE, per germline. Trimming removed 3 bases at V and 8 bases at J, with 14 bases between. The CDR3 sequence is 13 residues long. The CDR3 here is CASSSRAGTEAFF. The CDR3 coding sequence is TGTGCCAGCAGCTCGAGAGCAGGGACAGAAGCTTTCTTT. Combining the CDR3 with reference TRBV5-6 and TRBJ1-1 gives the whole variable domain DAGVTQSPTHLIKTRGQQVTLRCSPKSGHDTVSWYQQALGQGPQFIFQYYEEEERQRGNFPDRFSGHQFPNYSSELNVNALLLGDSALYLCASSSRAGTEAFFGQGTRLTVV.